The 5 T cell receptor beta chains below come from one sample, sequenced in a study of T cell repertoires in cytomegalovirus infection. TCRdb passed the reads through MiXCR, listing each CDR3 protein once. The sample yields over 300,000 distinct CDR3 sequences, 9.5% seen once. The sample taken for sequencing was PBMCs. These receptors were collected from a human donor in good health (CMV status not recorded). Some clones in this sample may be carry-over from other donors' samples.

The rearrangement links TRBV6-5 to TRBJ1-1, with D possibly matching TRBD1 (6 bases). The V and J ends lost 1 base and 2 bases respectively, with 11 bases between them. The germline V gene encodes CDR1 MNHEY and CDR2 SVGAGI. This CDR3 is built from 15 residues. CDR3 in amino acids: CASSYYSQGNTEAFF. The CDR3 nucleotides read TGTGCCAGCAGTTACTATTCACAGGGCAACACTGAAGCTTTCTTT.

This chain connects TRBV7-2 to TRBJ2-1; TRBD2 agrees at 12 bases. The germline CDR1 and CDR2 sequences are SGHTA and FQGNSA. V lost 5 bases to trimming and J lost 5 bases; unmatched junction nucleotides: 10. The CDR3 sequence is 17 residues long. In DNA form, the CDR3 reads TGTGCCAGCAGCCTAGGGGGGGGACTAGCGGGCCACAATGAGCAGTTCTTC. This codes for CASSLGGGLAGHNEQFF.

This clonotype was observed a few times. The chain links TRBV6-5 to TRBJ2-1, with no clear D. Germline assignment: CDR1 MNHEY and CDR2 SVGAGI. Between the trimmed V and J ends, which lost 5 bases and 3 bases, there was a span of 11 bases. The CDR3 is 14 residues long. The CDR3 here is CASSNEVHYNEQFF. The CDR3 DNA reads TGTGCCAGCAGTAACGAGGTTCACTACAATGAGCAGTTCTTC.

This clonotype was seen at least ten times. The chain employs TRBV7-2 and TRBJ2-2; 13 bases line up with TRBD2. CDR1 and CDR2 from the germline V gene are SGHTA and FQGNSA. The CDR3 has 18 residues. V was clipped by 0 bases and J by 8 bases; unmatched bases: 9. CDR3 sequence (DNA): TGTGCCAGCAGCTTAGCGGCGGGACTAGCGGGAAGGGGGGGGGAGCTGTTTTTT. Residues: CASSLAAGLAGRGGELFF.

The chain is built from TRBV7-2 and TRBJ2-3; 7 nucleotides line up with TRBD2. This CDR3 is 15 amino acids long. With 0 bases clipped from V and 1 base from J, the junction kept 1 base outside the gene matches. Germline lookup yields CDR1 SGHTA and CDR2 FQGNSA. The chain's CDR3 is CASSLAAGGTDTQYF. The DNA of the CDR3 is TGTGCCAGCAGCTTAGCGGCGGGGGGCACAGATACGCAGTATTTT.